The 21 T cell receptor beta chains below come from one sample, sequenced in a study of response to subunit inactivated influenza vaccine. TCRdb independently ran MiXCR on the RT-PCR reads; one entry per CDR3 protein. The sample yields about 570,000 distinct CDR3 sequences, 12% seen once. The sequencing here drew on PBMCs from blood, taken on the day of vaccination. Receptors were obtained from a man aged 50 to 59 who received an inactivated influenza vaccine.

This clonotype was observed a handful of times. The CDR3: CASSLLQPTDTQYF. DNA for the CDR3: TGTGCCAGCAGTTTACTCCAACCCACAGATACGCAGTATTTT. This chain connects TRBV27 to TRBJ2-3, with unresolved D. The CDR3 is 14 amino acids. Germline lookup yields CDR1 MNHEY and CDR2 SMNVEV (reference sequence). V was shortened by 2 bases and J by 2 bases, with 8 bases between the two germline ends.

The CDR3 loop is CASSLEPSGSQETQYF. The CDR3 DNA sequence: TGCGCCAGCAGCTTGGAACCTAGCGGGAGCCAAGAGACCCAGTACTTC. J is TRBJ2-5 and V is TRBV5-1; TRBD2 matches 10 bases. Germline V gene data show CDR1 as SGHRS and CDR2 as YFSETQ. Trimming cost V 0 bases and J 1 base; bases outside gene matches: 3. CDR3 length: 16 residues.

A few counts support this clonotype. This chain links TRBV5-6 with TRBJ2-5, with D unresolved. Trimming cost V 4 bases and J 2 bases, with 12 bases left between them. Germline assignment: CDR1 SGHDT and CDR2 YYEEEE. There are 14 residues in the CDR3. CDR3 residues: CASSPLDVQETQYF. CDR3 bases: TGTGCCAGCAGCCCCCTGGACGTTCAAGAGACCCAGTACTTC.

The J gene is TRBJ2-5, the V gene TRBV7-8, with 8 bases aligning to TRBD2. Losses at the gene ends were 0 bases for V and 1 base for J; bases not matched to a gene: 1. CDR1 and CDR2 from the germline V gene are SGHVS and FQNEAQ. The CDR3 extends over 15 amino acids. This CDR3 reads CASSLALAAQETQYF. CDR3 bases: TGTGCCAGCAGCTTAGCACTAGCGGCCCAAGAGACCCAGTACTTC.

The chain carries TRBV7-6 and TRBJ2-5; D perhaps matches TRBD1 (6 bases). The CDR3 consists of 14 residues. Germline V gene lookup returns CDR1 SGHVS and CDR2 FNYEAQ. Trimming removed 5 bases from V and 3 bases from J, with 13 bases in between. The chain's CDR3 is CASSVHRAEETQYF. CDR3 DNA sequence: TGTGCCAGCAGCGTTCACAGGGCTGAAGAGACCCAGTACTTC.

This clonotype was observed at least ten times. This chain links TRBV28 with TRBJ1-3, with a weak D call TRBD1 (5 bases). V was cut by 5 bases and J by 0 bases, with 11 bases left in between. Germline V CDR1 and CDR2: MDHEN, SYDVKM. The CDR3 runs 15 residues. The CDR3, as DNA: TGTGCCAGCAGTCCGGGGGTGAGCTCTGGAAACACCATATATTTT. This sequence encodes CASSPGVSSGNTIYF.

There are a few counts of this clonotype. The V gene is TRBV10-3, the J gene TRBJ1-1; D is perhaps TRBD1 (6 bases). The CDR3 length is 18 residues. CDR1 is ENHRY and CDR2 is SYGVKD in the germline V gene. V was shortened by 0 bases and J by 1 base, with 18 bases between the two germline ends. The DNA of the CDR3 is TGTGCCATCAGTGAGTCGAGCAGGGGTCGATACGCGAACACTGAAGCTTTCTTT. Amino acid sequence: CAISESSRGRYANTEAFF.

This clonotype was recorded at least ten times. V and J are TRBV6-2 or TRBV6-3 and TRBJ1-5; D may be TRBD1 (6 bases). Germline CDR1 reads MNHEY; CDR2 reads SVGEGT. This CDR3 comprises 15 residues. The germline V and J ends were trimmed by 0 bases and 7 bases, with 13 bases remaining between them. The CDR3 nucleotides are TGTGCCAGCAGTTACTCCGGGACATCGAGACAGCCCCAGCATTTT. Residues: CASSYSGTSRQPQHF.

This clonotype was seen a few times. V and J are TRBV18 and TRBJ2-7; D call uncertain. The germline V and J ends were trimmed by 1 base and 0 bases, with 4 bases remaining between them. Germline V CDR1 and CDR2: KGHSH, LQKENI. There are 13 residues in the CDR3. CDR3 region: CASSPQSSYEQYF. As DNA, the CDR3 is TGTGCCAGCTCACCACAGAGCTCCTACGAGCAGTACTTC.

This clonotype turned up a few times. The CDR3 loop reads CASSLGRPSYNEQFF. CDR3 nucleotides: TGTGCCAGCAGCCTCGGACGCCCCTCCTACAATGAGCAGTTCTTC. The chain carries TRBV14 and TRBJ2-1; D unclear. Between the trimmed V and J ends, which lost 4 bases and 0 bases, there was a span of 10 bases. CDR1 and CDR2 from the germline V gene are SGHDN and FVKESK. The CDR3 covers 15 residues. The variable domain in full, with the rest retrieved from reference TRBV14 and TRBJ2-1, is EAGVTQFPSHSVIEKGQTVTLRCDPISGHDNLYWYRRVMGKEIKFLLHFVKESKQDESGMPNNRFLAERTGGTYSTLKVQPAELEDSGVYFCASSLGRPSYNEQFFGPGTRLTVL.

This clonotype was detected a few times. This rearrangement joins TRBV6-2 or TRBV6-3 to TRBJ2-3; 12 bases line up with TRBD2. The CDR3 runs 20 residues. V was pared by 7 bases and J by 6 bases, with 23 bases of the junction left unmatched. Germline loops: CDR1 MNHEY, CDR2 SVGEGT. CDR3 nucleotides: TGTGCCAGCACCCGATCCCCCACTCTAGCGGGAGGGCCGAGTATGGATACGCAGTATTTT. It is translated as CASTRSPTLAGGPSMDTQYF.

This clonotype has at least ten counts. The genes are TRBV30 and TRBJ2-1, with D tentatively TRBD1 (5 bases). The CDR3 is made up of 16 amino acids. The germline gives CDR1 GTSNPN, CDR2 SVGIG (reference sequence). Trimming took 8 bases from V and 0 from J, leaving 20 bases between them. CDR3 region: CASIRGTLGSYNEQFF. In DNA form, the CDR3 reads TGTGCCAGCATAAGGGGTACCCTGGGCTCCTACAATGAGCAGTTCTTC.

The chain combines TRBV7-2 with TRBJ1-1, with 11 bases identical to TRBD1. Germline V gene sequence: CDR1 SGHTA, CDR2 FQGNSA. Trimming cost V 5 bases and J 8 bases; bases outside gene matches: 10. The CDR3 consists of 15 residues. This chain's CDR3 is CASSVDRGRFGEAFF. In nucleotides, the CDR3 is TGTGCCAGCAGCGTGGACAGGGGGCGCTTCGGGGAAGCTTTCTTT. The full variable domain, rest sourced from reference TRBV7-2 and TRBJ1-1, is GAGVSQSPSNKVTEKGKDVELRCDPISGHTALYWYRQSLGQGLEFLIYFQGNSAPDKSGLPSDRFSAERTGGSVSTLTIQRTQQEDSAVYLCASSVDRGRFGEAFFGQGTRLTVV.

This sequence joins TRBV30 and TRBJ2-3; tentative D call: TRBD1 (5 bases). Trimming removed 2 bases from V and 4 bases from J, with 10 bases in between. Germline V lookup: CDR1 GTSNPN, CDR2 SVGIG (reference sequence). The CDR3 is 13 amino acids. The chain's CDR3 is CAWSQWGSDTQYF. The CDR3 DNA reads as TGTGCCTGGAGTCAGTGGGGCTCAGATACGCAGTATTTT.

The chain is built from TRBV28 and TRBJ2-2; D not certain. The ends were cut back, 7 bases at V and 0 bases at J, with 3 bases in the middle. Looked up from germline, CDR1 is MDHEN and CDR2 is SYDVKM. This CDR3 has 12 residues. CDR3 protein: CASISNTGELFF. The CDR3 DNA follows: TGTGCCAGCATTTCGAACACCGGGGAGCTGTTTTTT.

This clonotype was counted many times. The V gene is TRBV7-2, the J gene TRBJ1-1, with 7 bases aligning to TRBD1. Germline assignment: CDR1 SGHTA and CDR2 FQGNSA. After removal of 4 bases from V and 7 bases from J, the junction contained 6 bases not matched to a gene. The CDR3 sequence is 13 residues long. The CDR3 DNA sequence: TGTGCCAGCAGCTCCTTACAGGGGAGTGAAGCTTTCTTT. Its protein product is CASSSLQGSEAFF. The full variable domain, its missing parts supplied by reference TRBV7-2 and TRBJ1-1, is GAGVSQSPSNKVTEKGKDVELRCDPISGHTALYWYRQSLGQGLEFLIYFQGNSAPDKSGLPSDRFSAERTGGSVSTLTIQRTQQEDSAVYLCASSSLQGSEAFFGQGTRLTVV.

This clonotype was counted between two and nine times. The CDR3 region is CASSLDRGFQETQYF. CDR3 sequence (DNA): TGTGCCAGCAGCTTAGATCGGGGGTTCCAAGAGACCCAGTACTTC. The V gene is TRBV7-2, the J gene TRBJ2-5; the D gene is possibly TRBD2 (6 bases). Deletions cut 1 base from V and 1 base from J, with 10 bases between. The CDR3 is made up of 15 amino acids. Germline V gene lookup returns CDR1 SGHTA and CDR2 FQGNSA.

The V and J genes are TRBV20-1 and TRBJ1-4; D unclear. V lost 3 bases and J lost 7, with 12 bases in between. There are 13 residues in the CDR3. Per the germline V gene, CDR1 is DFQATT and CDR2 is SNEGSKA (reference sequence). CDR3 sequence (DNA): TGCAGTGCTAGTGTGGGCCCCGGTGAAAAACTGTTTTTT. Its protein is CSASVGPGEKLFF.

As regards this clonotype: Given a much more abundant clone one base away, this may be a read error. The CDR3 DNA follows: TGTGCCAGCAGCTTAGGGGGGTCCTGGGAGCGGTTTTTT. It codes for CASSLGGSWERFF. V gene TRBV7-9 combines with J gene TRBJ2-2; either TRBD1 or TRBD2 may fit D (5 bases each). From germline, CDR1 is SEHNR and CDR2 FQNEAQ (reference sequence). The CDR3 runs to 13 residues.

This clonotype was seen a few times. J is TRBJ2-1 and V is TRBV9; D might be TRBD2 (6 bases). The CDR3 runs 16 residues. V dropped 0 bases and J dropped 4 bases, with 14 bases sitting between them. In germline, CDR1 is SGDLS, CDR2 YYNGEE. CDR3: CASSVVGSGGYNEQFF. CDR3 sequence (DNA): TGTGCCAGCAGCGTAGTAGGTAGCGGAGGTTACAATGAGCAGTTCTTC. The full variable domain, with the rest looked up from reference TRBV9 and TRBJ2-1, is DSGVTQTPKHLITATGQRVTLRCSPRSGDLSVYWYQQSLDQGLQFLIQYYNGEERAKGNILERFSAQQFPDLHSELNLSSLELGDSALYFCASSVVGSGGYNEQFFGPGTRLTVL.

This clonotype was seen only a few times. V gene TRBV15 combines with J gene TRBJ1-5; D is unresolved. Trimming took off 5 bases at V and 4 bases at J, with 12 bases between the two ends. There are 14 residues in the CDR3. CDR1 is LNHNV, CDR2 YYDKDF, per germline (reference sequence). CDR3 sequence reads: CATSEGPENQPQHF. CDR3 bases: TGTGCCACCAGCGAAGGTCCTGAAAATCAGCCCCAGCATTTT.